The source of this T cell receptor (beta chain) is a study of T cells after yellow fever vaccination. Study in general: Fractions containing few cells were prepared with SMART-Seq v4 Ultra Low Input. Study-level results: Though weaker, the secondary response peaked faster, on day 5 versus 15.

This clonotype was found many times. In TCRdb, the 5' RACE reads were re-called with MiXCR into one record per CDR3 protein. The data hold around 40,000 distinct CDR3 sequences, with roughly 7% observed a single time. This clonotype originated in a man aged 25 to 45 who received the YFV17D yellow fever vaccine. This specimen consisted of CD8+ T cells not binding an NS4B(214-222) dextramer, sorted from PBMCs, obtained 45 days after the yellow fever booster vaccination.

The CDR3 DNA follows: TGTGCCAGCAACACACTAGGGGACGAGCAGTACTTC. It yields the protein CASNTLGDEQYF. The rearrangement links TRBV2 to TRBJ2-7; D assignment may be TRBD1 or TRBD2 (5 bases each). Between the trimmed V and J ends, which lost 7 bases and 5 bases, there was a span of 12 bases. The germline V gene encodes CDR1 SNHLY and CDR2 FYNNEI. The CDR3 consists of 12 residues.